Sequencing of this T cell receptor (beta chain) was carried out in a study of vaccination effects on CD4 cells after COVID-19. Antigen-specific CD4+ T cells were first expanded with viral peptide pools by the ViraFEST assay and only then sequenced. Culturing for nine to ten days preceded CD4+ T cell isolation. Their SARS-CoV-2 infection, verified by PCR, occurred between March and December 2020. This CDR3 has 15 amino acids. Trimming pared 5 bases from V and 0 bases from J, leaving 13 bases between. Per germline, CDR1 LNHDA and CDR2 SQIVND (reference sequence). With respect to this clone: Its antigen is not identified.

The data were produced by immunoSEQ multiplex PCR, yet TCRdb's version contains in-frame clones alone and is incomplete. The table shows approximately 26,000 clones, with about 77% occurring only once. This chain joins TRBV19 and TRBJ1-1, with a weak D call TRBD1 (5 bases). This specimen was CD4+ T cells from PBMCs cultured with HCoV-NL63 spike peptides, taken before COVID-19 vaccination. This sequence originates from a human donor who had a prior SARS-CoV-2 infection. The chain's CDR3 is CASSLGTGMNTEAFF. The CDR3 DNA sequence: TGTGCCAGTAGTCTCGGGACGGGTATGAACACTGAAGCTTTCTTT. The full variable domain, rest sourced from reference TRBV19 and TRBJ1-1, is DGGITQSPKYLFRKEGQNVTLSCEQNLNHDAMYWYRQDPGQGLRLIYYSQIVNDFQKGDIAEGYSVSREKKESFPLTVTSAQKNPTAFYLCASSLGTGMNTEAFFGQGTRLTVV.